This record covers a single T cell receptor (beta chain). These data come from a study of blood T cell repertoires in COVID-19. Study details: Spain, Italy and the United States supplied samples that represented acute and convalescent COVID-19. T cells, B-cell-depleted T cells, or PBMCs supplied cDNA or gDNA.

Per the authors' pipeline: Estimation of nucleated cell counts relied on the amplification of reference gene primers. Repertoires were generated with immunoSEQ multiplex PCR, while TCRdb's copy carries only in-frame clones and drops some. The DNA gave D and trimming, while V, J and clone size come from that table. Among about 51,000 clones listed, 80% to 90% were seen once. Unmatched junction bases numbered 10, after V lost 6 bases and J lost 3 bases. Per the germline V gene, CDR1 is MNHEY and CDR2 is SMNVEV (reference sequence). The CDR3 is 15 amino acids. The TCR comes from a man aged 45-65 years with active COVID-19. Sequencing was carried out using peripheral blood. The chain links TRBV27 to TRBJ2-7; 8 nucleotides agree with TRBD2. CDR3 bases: TGTGCCAGCAGCCGATGGGGGACTAGGGTCTACGAGCAGTACTTC. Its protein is CASSRWGTRVYEQYF.